This T cell receptor beta chain was identified in a study of shared clonotypes between healthy human individuals. A word on this clone: Its cognate antigen is unknown.

CDR3 length equals 17 residues. With 3 bases clipped from V and 4 bases from J, the junction kept 9 bases outside the gene matches. Germline CDR1 is LGHNA and CDR2 is YNFKEQ. CD45RO-negative, CCR7-selected cells formed the naive CD8 fraction, which excluded terminally differentiated effector memory CD45RA+ cells. The table came from immunoSEQ multiplex PCR; TCRdb's copy has only in-frame clones and leaves some out. The table shows some 2 million clones, with 85% to 95% occurring only once. Study results and caveats: Sequencing depth was expected to influence donor clonotype sharing.

This chain links TRBV4-2 with TRBJ2-3; 11 bases match TRBD2. Sequencing was performed on naive CD8+ T cells sorted from blood. The source is a man aged 18 to 29 in good health. The CDR3 bases are TGTGCCAGCAGCCACCTAACTAGCGGGGGAGGGGCAGATACGCAGTATTTT. Its translation: CASSHLTSGGGADTQYF.